The T cell receptor beta chain under discussion was sequenced for a study of lymphopenia after photon versus proton radiotherapy. The CDR3 has 12 residues. The germline CDR1 and CDR2 sequences are SGHTA and FQGNSA. Here immunoSEQ multiplex PCR was the method, and the copy in TCRdb shows in-frame clones only, minus some. This sample has more than 5,000 clones, with roughly nine tenths found just once. The sample was peripheral blood, taken from a patient treated with photon-based radiotherapy. The origin of this receptor is a man aged 60 to 75 with cholangiocarcinoma. This chain connects TRBV7-2 to TRBJ2-5, with unresolved D. Near its end, the DNA agrees better with TRBJ2-7, so the J call may be wrong. CDR3 in amino acids: CASSHPGSEQYF. As DNA, the CDR3 is TGTGCCAGCAGCCATCCCGGTAGCGAGCAGTACTTC.